This TCR beta chain derives from a study of T-cell memory formation after mild COVID-19. MiXCR was run by TCRdb on the 5' RACE reads, yielding one entry per CDR3 protein. The sample lists tens of thousands of distinct CDR3 sequences, 9.5% to 15% seen once, with more than 20% in the top ten. CDR1 GTSNPN and CDR2 SVGIG come from the germline V gene (reference sequence). The CDR3 extends over 9 amino acids. With 8 bases removed from V and 6 bases from J, the gap between germline ends came to 7 bases. The gene calls are TRBV30 and TRBJ1-2; D unclear. The sample comprised PBMCs or a T cell subset sorted from them (not recorded which). This clonotype was obtained from a man aged 18-30 years who had mild COVID-19 (a few samples of this study predate the infection). Cell type and time point are not known. In nucleotides, the CDR3 is TGTGCCGATGGGGATGGCTACACCTTC. Amino acids: CADGDGYTF. The full variable domain, its missing parts supplied by reference TRBV30 and TRBJ1-2, is SQTIHQWPATLVQPVGSPLSLECTVEGTSNPNLYWYRQAAGRGLQLLFYSVGIGQISSEVPQNLSASRPQDRQFILSSKKLLLSDSGFYLCADGDGYTFGSGTRLTVV.